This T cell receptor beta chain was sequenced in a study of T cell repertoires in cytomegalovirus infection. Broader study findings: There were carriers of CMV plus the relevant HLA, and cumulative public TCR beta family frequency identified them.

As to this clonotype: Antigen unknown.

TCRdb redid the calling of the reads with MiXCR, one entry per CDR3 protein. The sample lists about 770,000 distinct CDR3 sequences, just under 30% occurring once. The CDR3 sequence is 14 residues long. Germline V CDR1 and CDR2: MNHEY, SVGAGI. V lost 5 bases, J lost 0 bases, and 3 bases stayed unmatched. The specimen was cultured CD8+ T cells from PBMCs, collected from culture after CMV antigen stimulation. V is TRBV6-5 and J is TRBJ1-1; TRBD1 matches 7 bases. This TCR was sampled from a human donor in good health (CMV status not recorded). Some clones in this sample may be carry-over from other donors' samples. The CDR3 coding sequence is TGTGCCAGCAGTGGGACAGAGATGAACACTGAAGCTTTCTTT. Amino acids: CASSGTEMNTEAFF.